Listed here are 13 T cell receptor beta chains from one sample, sequenced in a study of control samples from healthy donors and cancer patients. Here immunoSEQ multiplex PCR was the method, and the copy in TCRdb shows in-frame clones only, minus some. The sample shows tens of thousands of clones, around 94% of them seen only once. The sample was blood. The receptors stem from a woman aged 18-29 years in good health.

The rearrangement joins TRBV27 to TRBJ2-2; D unclear. Germline V CDR1 and CDR2: MNHEY, SMNVEV (reference sequence). The CDR3 totals 16 residues. Between the trimmed V and J ends, which lost 5 bases and 5 bases, there was a span of 18 bases. CDR3 amino acids: CASSPAGGGQTGELFF. The CDR3 nucleotides read TGTGCCAGCAGTCCGGCCGGTGGCGGTCAGACCGGGGAGCTGTTTTTT.

The V call is TRBV27, the J call TRBJ1-4; the D gene is possibly TRBD1 (5 bases). V was cut by 3 bases and J by 0 bases, with 8 bases left in between. This CDR3 is built from 15 residues. Germline CDR1 and CDR2: MNHEY and SMNVEV (reference sequence). The CDR3 nucleotides read TGTGCCAGCAGTTTCGGGGGAGCAACTAATGAAAAACTGTTTTTT. Encoded protein: CASSFGGATNEKLFF.

This clone turned up a few times. V usage is TRBV6-2 or TRBV6-3 and J usage is TRBJ1-5; no definite D call. The ends were cut back, 2 bases at V and 3 bases at J, with 8 bases in the middle. Germline V gives CDR1 MNHEY, CDR2 SVGEGT. CDR3 length: 14 residues. The CDR3 is CASSYVEINQPQHF. The DNA of the CDR3 is TGTGCCAGCAGTTACGTTGAGATCAATCAGCCCCAGCATTTT.

This clone came up a few times. V is TRBV2 and J is TRBJ1-5; D ambiguous. The CDR3 contains 15 residues. V was clipped by 6 bases and J by 0 bases, with 12 bases between them. Germline CDR1 reads SNHLY; CDR2 reads FYNNEI. The CDR3 sequence is CASRIQQNSNQPQHF. The CDR3 region has the DNA TGTGCCAGCAGGATACAGCAAAATAGCAATCAGCCCCAGCATTTT.

This chain uses TRBV7-3 with TRBJ2-3; unclear D gene. Germline CDR1 SGHTA, CDR2 FQGTGA. The V end was cut by 2 bases, the J end by 1 base, with 4 bases between. The CDR3 consists of 13 residues. The CDR3 DNA sequence: TGTGCCAGCAGCTTACCCGGCACAGATACGCAGTATTTT. Protein: CASSLPGTDTQYF.

The genes are TRBV24-1 and TRBJ1-5; D is unclear. From germline, CDR1 is KGHDR and CDR2 SFDVKD. The germline V and J ends were trimmed by 4 bases and 7 bases, with 10 bases remaining between them. This CDR3 contains 13 residues. Here the CDR3 reads CATSETSWQPQHF. CDR3 sequence (DNA): TGTGCCACCAGTGAGACCTCCTGGCAGCCCCAGCATTTT.

This rearrangement joins TRBV4-1 to TRBJ1-5; tentative D call: TRBD1 (6 bases). The CDR3 totals 17 residues. Deletions cut 5 bases from V and 0 bases from J, with 17 bases between. From germline, CDR1 is MGHRA and CDR2 YSYEKL. This CDR3 is CASSDAPGEYSNQPQHF. CDR3 in DNA: TGCGCCAGCAGCGATGCACCAGGGGAATATAGCAATCAGCCCCAGCATTTT.

This clone was seen only once. V gene TRBV10-3 combines with J gene TRBJ2-7; 9 nucleotides match TRBD1. The CDR3 has 12 amino acids. CDR1 and CDR2 from the germline V gene are ENHRY and SYGVKD. Losses at the gene ends were 11 bases for V and 5 bases for J; bases not matched to a gene: 7. Written as DNA, the CDR3 is TGTGCCTCGGGACAGGGTGTCGACGAGCAGTACTTC. Translating gives CASGQGVDEQYF.

The chain joins TRBV6-5 to TRBJ1-2, with D possibly matching TRBD1 (5 bases). V was cut by 5 bases and J by 4 bases, with 11 bases left in between. CDR3 length: 13 residues. From germline, CDR1 is MNHEY and CDR2 SVGAGI. Here the CDR3 reads CASSPRQTYGYTF. CDR3 sequence (DNA): TGTGCCAGCAGTCCCCGACAGACCTATGGCTACACCTTC.

The V and J genes are TRBV2 and TRBJ1-1; the match to TRBD1 covers 7 bases. Germline V gene sequence: CDR1 SNHLY, CDR2 FYNNEI. The CDR3 is 16 amino acids. V lost 7 bases and J lost 7; bases outside the gene matches: 18. CDR3 amino acids: CASNRDSQIVLGEAFF. The DNA for the CDR3 is TGTGCCAGCAATCGGGACAGCCAGATCGTTTTAGGTGAAGCTTTCTTT.

This chain links TRBV19 with TRBJ2-7, with TRBD1 matching over 8 bases. The germline V gene encodes CDR1 LNHDA and CDR2 SQIVND (reference sequence). This CDR3 comprises 16 residues. The V and J ends lost 10 bases and 4 bases, in that order; junction bases with no gene match: 18. The CDR3 is CATRPPSGTGSYEQYF. CDR3 in DNA: TGTGCCACACGCCCCCCCTCCGGGACAGGCTCTTACGAGCAGTACTTC.

This clone was seen just once. The chain is built from TRBV3-1 (or the pseudogene TRBV3-2) and TRBJ1-2; unclear D gene. V lost 0 bases and J lost 4, with 6 bases in between. The CDR3 runs to 13 residues. Germline-derived CDR1 and CDR2 are LGHDT and YNNKEL (reference sequence). The DNA for the CDR3 is TGTGCCAGCAGCCAAGATACGCCCTATGGCTACACCTTC. It encodes CASSQDTPYGYTF.

This sequence joins TRBV6-6 and TRBJ2-1; 8 nucleotides line up with TRBD1. CDR3 length: 15 amino acids. J lost 8 bases, V lost 6 bases, and 12 bases had no gene match. The germline gives CDR1 MNHNY, CDR2 SVGAGI (reference sequence). CDR3 protein: CASRGADRASDEQFF. The CDR3 DNA is TGTGCCAGCAGGGGGGCGGACAGGGCCTCCGATGAGCAGTTCTTC.